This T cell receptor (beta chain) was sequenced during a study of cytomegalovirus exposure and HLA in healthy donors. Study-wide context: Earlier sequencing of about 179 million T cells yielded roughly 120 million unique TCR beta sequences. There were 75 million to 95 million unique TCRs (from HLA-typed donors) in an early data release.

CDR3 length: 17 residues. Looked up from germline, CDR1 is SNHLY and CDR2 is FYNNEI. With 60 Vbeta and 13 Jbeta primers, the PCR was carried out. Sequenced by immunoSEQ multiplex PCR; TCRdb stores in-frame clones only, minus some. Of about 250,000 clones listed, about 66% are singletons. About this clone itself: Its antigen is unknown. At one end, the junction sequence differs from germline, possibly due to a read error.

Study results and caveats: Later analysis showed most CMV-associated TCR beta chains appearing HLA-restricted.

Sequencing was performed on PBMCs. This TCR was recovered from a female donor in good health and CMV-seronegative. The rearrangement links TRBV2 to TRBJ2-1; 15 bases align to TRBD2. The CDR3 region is CASSWTSGRASDNEQFF. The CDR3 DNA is TGTGCCAGCAGCTGGACTAGCGGGAGGGCCTCCGACAATGAGCAGTTCTTC.